The 22 T cell receptor beta chains presented below share a single source sample, sequenced in a study of CD8 T cells in Susac syndrome. Reverse transcription of about 0.5 to 1 ug RNA used random hexamers. TCRdb used MiXCR to reprocess the immunoSEQ multiplex PCR reads, holding one entry per CDR3 protein. This sample has about 130,000 distinct CDR3 sequences, with over 90% found just once. Sequencing was done on a sample of CD8+ T cells from PBMCs. The receptor source for this set is a human donor with multiple sclerosis.

The chain links TRBV4-1 to TRBJ2-3; no reliable D call. Germline CDR1 is MGHRA and CDR2 is YSYEKL. The CDR3 is 15 residues long. V was clipped by 0 bases and J by 5 bases, with 12 bases between them. The CDR3 nucleotides read TGCGCCAGCAGCCAAGATCGGCAGAGTGGAGATACGCAGTATTTT. Amino acid sequence: CASSQDRQSGDTQYF.

This clonotype was seen a single time. The CDR3 sequence is CASSSRGVSTDTQYF. As DNA, the CDR3 is TGTGCCAGCAGCTCCAGGGGGGTCAGCACAGATACGCAGTATTTT. The V call is TRBV11-3, the J call TRBJ2-3; perhaps TRBD1 as D (7 bases). Germline V gives CDR1 SGHNT, CDR2 YENEEA. CDR3 length equals 15 residues. V was cut by 4 bases and J by 0 bases, with 11 bases left in between.

The chain combines TRBV7-9 with TRBJ2-2, with D uncertain. V lost 3 bases, J lost 0 bases, and 2 bases lay in between. Per the germline V gene, CDR1 is SEHNR and CDR2 is FQNEAQ (reference sequence). The CDR3 runs 13 residues. The CDR3 is CASSFPNTGELFF. The CDR3, as DNA: TGTGCCAGCAGCTTCCCGAACACCGGGGAGCTGTTTTTT.

This chain joins TRBV13 and TRBJ2-7, with D unresolved. The CDR3 totals 16 residues. V shed 1 base and J shed 0 bases, with 13 bases lying between them. Germline-derived CDR1 and CDR2 are PRHDT and FYEKMQ (reference sequence). In DNA form, the CDR3 reads TGTGCCAGCAGCTTAGATGGGTTGTCGAGCTCCTACGAGCAGTACTTC. This translates into CASSLDGLSSSYEQYF.

This chain uses TRBV7-9 with TRBJ1-1; D call uncertain. The CDR3 is 14 residues long. V dropped 2 bases and J dropped 4 bases, with 11 bases sitting between them. Looked up from germline, CDR1 is SEHNR and CDR2 is FQNEAQ (reference sequence). Written as DNA, the CDR3 is TGTGCCAGCAGCTTAAATGGAGTGGGCACTGAAGCTTTCTTT. It encodes CASSLNGVGTEAFF. The variable domain in full, completed from reference TRBV7-9 and TRBJ1-1, reads DTGVSQNPRHKITKRGQNVTFRCDPISEHNRLYWYRQTLGQGPEFLTYFQNEAQLEKSRLLSDRFSAERPKGSFSTLEIQRTEQGDSAMYLCASSLNGVGTEAFFGQGTRLTVV.

The chain links TRBV7-9 to TRBJ2-7; D could derive from TRBD1 or TRBD2 (6 bases each). CDR3 size: 13 residues. Germline V gives CDR1 SEHNR, CDR2 FQNEAQ (reference sequence). Trimming left V 5 bases short and J 3 bases short, with 11 bases between. The CDR3 sequence is CASSRLGGYEQYV. The DNA for the CDR3 is TGTGCCAGCAGCAGACTAGGGGGCTACGAGCAGTACGTC.

This clonotype occurred a few times. The V gene is TRBV19, the J gene TRBJ2-5, with D uncertain. Germline-derived CDR1 and CDR2 are LNHDA and SQIVND (reference sequence). Trimming took off 1 base at V and 13 bases at J, with 7 bases between the two ends. The CDR3 is made up of 10 amino acids. This CDR3 reads CASSIVGLYF. The CDR3, as DNA: TGTGCCAGTAGTATAGTGGGATTGTACTTC.

The chain's CDR3 is CASSLGGQGYTF. CDR3 nucleotides: TGTGCCAGCAGTTTAGGGGGACAAGGCTACACCTTC. The chain combines TRBV27 with TRBJ1-2; D perhaps matches TRBD1 (6 bases). Per the germline V gene, CDR1 is MNHEY and CDR2 is SMNVEV (reference sequence). The CDR3 is 12 residues long. The germline V and J ends were trimmed by 2 bases and 8 bases, with 9 bases remaining between them.

The chain is built from TRBV4-1 and TRBJ1-5; TRBD1 is a possible D gene (6 bases). CDR1 is MGHRA, CDR2 YSYEKL, per germline. Trimming removed 4 bases at V and 2 bases at J, with 12 bases between. The CDR3 is made up of 15 amino acids. The CDR3 DNA reads TGCGCCAGCAGCCCCCGGACAGTTGGCAATCAGCCCCAGCATTTT. Protein: CASSPRTVGNQPQHF.

A few counts support this clonotype. The gene calls are TRBV25-1 and TRBJ2-5, with D perhaps TRBD2 (5 bases). The CDR3 extends over 13 amino acids. Germline assignment: CDR1 MGHDK and CDR2 SYGVNS. The ends were cut back, 3 bases at V and 2 bases at J, with 7 bases in the middle. In DNA, the CDR3 is TGTGCCAGCAGTGAGAGCGGACAAGAGACCCAGTACTTC. This translates into CASSESGQETQYF.

The CDR3 nucleotides are TGCGCCAGCAGCTTGGTGGTTTTCGGCAGGGGAGGAGAGACCCAGTACTTC. Amino acids: CASSLVVFGRGGETQYF. The chain uses TRBV5-1 and TRBJ2-5; either TRBD1 or TRBD2 may fit D (6 bases each). Germline V gives CDR1 SGHRS, CDR2 YFSETQ. Trimming left V 0 bases short and J 4 bases short, with 19 bases between. The CDR3 runs to 17 residues.

This clonotype was counted a single time. This chain uses TRBV15 with TRBJ2-1; no clear D gene. The CDR3 is made up of 15 amino acids. Germline assignment: CDR1 LNHNV and CDR2 YYDKDF (reference sequence). V was trimmed by 3 bases and J by 6 bases, leaving 15 bases between them. CDR3 protein: CATSSRQGPANEQFF. Written as DNA, the CDR3 is TGTGCCACCAGCAGTCGCCAAGGGCCAGCCAATGAGCAGTTCTTC.

This rearrangement joins TRBV14 to TRBJ1-1, with D tentatively TRBD1 (5 bases). This CDR3 contains 14 residues. The V and J ends lost 2 bases and 4 bases respectively, with 11 bases between them. Germline-derived CDR1 and CDR2 are SGHDN and FVKESK. CDR3 residues: CASSQNGQGTEAFF. CDR3 DNA sequence: TGTGCCAGCAGCCAAAACGGGCAGGGCACTGAAGCTTTCTTT.

The V call is TRBV12-3 or TRBV12-4, the J call TRBJ2-4; 9 positions agree with TRBD2. J lost 2 bases, V lost 4 bases, and 3 bases had no gene match. This CDR3 region has 15 residues. The CDR3 sequence: CASSSAGGSKNIQYF. In nucleotides, the CDR3 is TGTGCCAGCAGTTCCGCGGGGGGGTCCAAAAACATTCAGTACTTC.

Only a few counts were recorded for this clonotype. CDR3 DNA: TGCAGTGCTTGGACTAGCGAATACGAGCAGTACTTC. It codes for CSAWTSEYEQYF. This chain links TRBV20-1 with TRBJ2-7; 9 bases align to TRBD2. The CDR3 consists of 12 residues. Germline-derived CDR1 and CDR2 are DFQATT and SNEGSKA (reference sequence). V gave up 5 bases and J gave up 4 bases; unmatched junction bases: 3.

The chain combines TRBV29-1 with TRBJ2-2, with a tentative D call TRBD1 (6 bases). This CDR3 contains 14 residues. Germline assignment: CDR1 SQVTM and CDR2 ANQGSEA. The V end was cut by 7 bases, the J end by 5 bases, with 17 bases between. CDR3: CSAFSRGGTGELFF. In DNA form, the CDR3 reads TGCAGCGCCTTCTCCAGGGGCGGTACCGGGGAGCTGTTTTTT.

The chain combines TRBV6-1 with TRBJ2-7, with 11 bases fitting TRBD1. This CDR3 region has 14 residues. V lost 8 bases to trimming and J lost 4 bases; unmatched junction nucleotides: 7. In germline, CDR1 is MNHNS, CDR2 SASEGT. As DNA, the CDR3 is TGTGCCAGCCTCGTGGGACAGGGGGTTTACGAGCAGTACTTC. This gives the protein CASLVGQGVYEQYF.

The chain has TRBV10-3 and TRBJ2-1, with 10 positions matching TRBD2. From germline, CDR1 is ENHRY and CDR2 SYGVKD. V lost 3 bases to trimming and J lost 4 bases; unmatched junction nucleotides: 6. The CDR3 has 16 residues. The CDR3 reads CAISDGLAAKYNEQFF. CDR3 nucleotides: TGTGCCATCAGTGACGGACTAGCGGCTAAATACAATGAGCAGTTCTTC.

V usage is TRBV7-9 and J usage is TRBJ1-1; no definite D call. CDR3 length: 14 residues. Germline-derived CDR1 and CDR2 are SEHNR and FQNEAQ (reference sequence). Trimming stripped 0 bases from V and 7 bases from J, with 12 bases between. The CDR3 region has the DNA TGTGCCAGCAGCTTAGCAGGAGGACGACTTGAAGCTTTCTTT. Translating gives CASSLAGGRLEAFF.

CDR3 protein: CASTDGTGKPYEQYF. CDR3 coding DNA: TGTGCCAGCACAGACGGGACAGGGAAGCCCTACGAGCAGTACTTC. The rearrangement joins TRBV25-1 to TRBJ2-7, with 9 bases that match TRBD1. V was clipped by 7 bases and J by 2 bases; unmatched bases: 9. The CDR3 is 15 residues long. CDR1 MGHDK and CDR2 SYGVNS come from the germline V gene.

The V and J genes are TRBV30 and TRBJ2-1; the match to TRBD2 covers 9 bases. V trimming: 2 bases; J trimming: 8 bases; junction bases outside the gene matches: 4. Germline V CDR1 and CDR2: GTSNPN, SVGIG (reference sequence). The CDR3 covers 13 residues. The CDR3 here is CAWSPTSGHEQFF. The CDR3 DNA reads as TGTGCCTGGAGTCCGACTAGCGGCCATGAGCAGTTCTTC.

The chain uses TRBV21-1 and TRBJ2-1. TRBV21-1 is a known pseudogene. This CDR3 is 13 amino acids long. CDR3 in DNA: TGTGCCAGCAGCAAAACAAGGCCGCGTGAGCAGTTCTTC. Residues: CASSKTRPREQFF.